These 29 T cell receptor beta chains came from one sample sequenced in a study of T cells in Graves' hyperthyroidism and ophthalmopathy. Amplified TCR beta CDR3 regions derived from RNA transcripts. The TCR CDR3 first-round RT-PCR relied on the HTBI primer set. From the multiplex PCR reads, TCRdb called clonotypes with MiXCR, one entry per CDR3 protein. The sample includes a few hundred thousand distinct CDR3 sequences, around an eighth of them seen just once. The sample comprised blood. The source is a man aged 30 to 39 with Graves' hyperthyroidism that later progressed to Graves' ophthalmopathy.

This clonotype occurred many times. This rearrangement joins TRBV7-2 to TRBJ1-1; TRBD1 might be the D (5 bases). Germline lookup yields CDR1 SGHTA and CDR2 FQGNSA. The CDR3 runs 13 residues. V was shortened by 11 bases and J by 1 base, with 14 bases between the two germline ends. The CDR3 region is CAGGEQGNTEAFF. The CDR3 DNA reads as TGTGCCGGCGGAGAGCAGGGGAACACTGAAGCTTTCTTT.

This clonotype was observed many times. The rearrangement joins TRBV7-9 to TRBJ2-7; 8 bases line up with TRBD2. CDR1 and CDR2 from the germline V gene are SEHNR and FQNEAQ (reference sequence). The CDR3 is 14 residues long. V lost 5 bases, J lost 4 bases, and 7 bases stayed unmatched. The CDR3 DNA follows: TGTGCCAGCAGCACCGGGACTAGTTGGTACGAGCAGTACTTC. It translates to CASSTGTSWYEQYF.

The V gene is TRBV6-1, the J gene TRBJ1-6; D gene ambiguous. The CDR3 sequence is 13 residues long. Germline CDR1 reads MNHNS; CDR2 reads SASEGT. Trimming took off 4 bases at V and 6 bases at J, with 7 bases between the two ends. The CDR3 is CASSVWFNSPLHF. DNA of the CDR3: TGTGCCAGCAGTGTTTGGTTTAATTCACCCCTCCACTTT.

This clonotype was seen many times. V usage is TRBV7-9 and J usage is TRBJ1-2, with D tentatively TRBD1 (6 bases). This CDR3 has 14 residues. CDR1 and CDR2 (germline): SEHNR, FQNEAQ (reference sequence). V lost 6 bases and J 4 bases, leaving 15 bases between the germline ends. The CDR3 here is CASRQDSGLYGYTF. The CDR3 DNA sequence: TGTGCCAGCAGACAGGACAGCGGTCTCTATGGCTACACCTTC. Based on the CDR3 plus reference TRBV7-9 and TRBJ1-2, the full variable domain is DTGVSQNPRHKITKRGQNVTFRCDPISEHNRLYWYRQTLGQGPEFLTYFQNEAQLEKSRLLSDRFSAERPKGSFSTLEIQRTEQGDSAMYLCASRQDSGLYGYTFGSGTRLTVV.

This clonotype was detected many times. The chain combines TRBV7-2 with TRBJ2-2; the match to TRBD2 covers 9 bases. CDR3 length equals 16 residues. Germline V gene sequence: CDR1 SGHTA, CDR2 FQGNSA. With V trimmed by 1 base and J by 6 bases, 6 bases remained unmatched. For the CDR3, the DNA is TGTGCCAGCAGCTTAGAACGCGGGGGGGCCCCCGGGGAGCTGTTTTTT. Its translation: CASSLERGGAPGELFF.

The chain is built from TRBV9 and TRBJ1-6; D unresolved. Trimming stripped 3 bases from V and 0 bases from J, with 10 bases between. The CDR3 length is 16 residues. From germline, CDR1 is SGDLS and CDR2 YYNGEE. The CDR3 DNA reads TGTGCCAGCAGCGCCGGATCAAGCTCCTATAATTCACCCCTCCACTTT. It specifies CASSAGSSSYNSPLHF.

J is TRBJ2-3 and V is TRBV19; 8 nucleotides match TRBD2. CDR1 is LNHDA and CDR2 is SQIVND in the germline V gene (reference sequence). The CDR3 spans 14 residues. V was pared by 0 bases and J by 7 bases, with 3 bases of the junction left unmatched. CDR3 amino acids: CASSIDGGGYTQYF. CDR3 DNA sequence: TGTGCCAGTAGTATAGACGGGGGGGGATATACGCAGTATTTT.

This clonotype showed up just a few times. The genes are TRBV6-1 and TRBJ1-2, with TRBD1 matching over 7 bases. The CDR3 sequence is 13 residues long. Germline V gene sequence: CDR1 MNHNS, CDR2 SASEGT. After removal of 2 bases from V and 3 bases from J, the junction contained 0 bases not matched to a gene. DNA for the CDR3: TGTGCCAGCAGTGAAACAGGGGACTATGGCTACACCTTC. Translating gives CASSETGDYGYTF.

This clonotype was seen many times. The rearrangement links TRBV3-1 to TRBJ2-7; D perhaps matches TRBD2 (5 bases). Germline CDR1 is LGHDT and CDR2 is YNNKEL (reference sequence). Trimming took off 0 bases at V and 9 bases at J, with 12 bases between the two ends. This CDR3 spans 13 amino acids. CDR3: CASSQDGGRGQYF. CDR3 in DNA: TGTGCCAGCAGCCAAGATGGAGGACGGGGGCAGTACTTC.

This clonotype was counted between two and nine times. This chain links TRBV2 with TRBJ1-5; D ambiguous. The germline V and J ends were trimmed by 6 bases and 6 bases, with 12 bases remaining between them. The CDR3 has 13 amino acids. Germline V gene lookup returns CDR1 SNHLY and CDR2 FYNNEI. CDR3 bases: TGTGCCAGCAGCGGGGAGACGGGTCAGCCCCAGCATTTT. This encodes CASSGETGQPQHF.

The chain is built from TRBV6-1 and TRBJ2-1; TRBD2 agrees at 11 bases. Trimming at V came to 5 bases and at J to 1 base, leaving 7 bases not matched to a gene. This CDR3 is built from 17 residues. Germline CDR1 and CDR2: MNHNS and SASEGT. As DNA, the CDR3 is TGTGCCAGCAGTCTTAGCGGGGGGGGTGGTTCCTACAATGAGCAGTTCTTC. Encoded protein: CASSLSGGGGSYNEQFF.

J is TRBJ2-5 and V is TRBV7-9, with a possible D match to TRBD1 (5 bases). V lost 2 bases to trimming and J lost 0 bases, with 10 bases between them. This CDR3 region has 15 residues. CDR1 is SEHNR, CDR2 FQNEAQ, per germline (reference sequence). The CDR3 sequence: CASSLFRAYQETQYF. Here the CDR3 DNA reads TGTGCCAGCAGCTTATTCAGGGCGTACCAAGAGACCCAGTACTTC.

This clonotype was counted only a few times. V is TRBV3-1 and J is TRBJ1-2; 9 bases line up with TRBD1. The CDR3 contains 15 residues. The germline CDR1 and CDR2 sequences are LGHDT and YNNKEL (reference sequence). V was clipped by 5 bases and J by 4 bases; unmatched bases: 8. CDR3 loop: CASSFHRDRVYGYTF. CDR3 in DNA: TGTGCCAGCAGCTTTCACCGGGACAGGGTCTATGGCTACACCTTC. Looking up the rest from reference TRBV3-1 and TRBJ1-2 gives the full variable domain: DTAVSQTPKYLVTQMGNDKSIKCEQNLGHDTMYWYKQDSKKFLKIMFSYNNKELIINETVPNRFSPKSPDKAHLNLHINSLELGDSAVYFCASSFHRDRVYGYTFGSGTRLTVV.

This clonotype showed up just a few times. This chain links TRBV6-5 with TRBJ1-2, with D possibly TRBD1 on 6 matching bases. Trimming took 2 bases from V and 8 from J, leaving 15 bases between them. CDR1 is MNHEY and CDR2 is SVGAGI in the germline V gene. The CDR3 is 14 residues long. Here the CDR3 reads CASSYHRASKGYTF. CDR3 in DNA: TGTGCCAGCAGTTACCACAGGGCGTCTAAGGGCTACACCTTC.

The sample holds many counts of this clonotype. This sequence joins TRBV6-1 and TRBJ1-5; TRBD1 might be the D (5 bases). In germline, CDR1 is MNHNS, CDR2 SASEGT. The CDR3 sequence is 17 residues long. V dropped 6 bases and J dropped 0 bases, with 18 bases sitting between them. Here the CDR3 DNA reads TGTGCCAGCAGGACGGGGGGGTTGGCTTATAGCAATCAGCCCCAGCATTTT. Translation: CASRTGGLAYSNQPQHF.

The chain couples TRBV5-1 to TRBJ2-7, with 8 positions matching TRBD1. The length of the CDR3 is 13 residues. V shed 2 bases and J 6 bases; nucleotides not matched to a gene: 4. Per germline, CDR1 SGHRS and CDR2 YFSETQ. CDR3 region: CASSFQGASEQYF. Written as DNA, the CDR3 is TGCGCCAGCAGCTTTCAGGGGGCGTCCGAGCAGTACTTC. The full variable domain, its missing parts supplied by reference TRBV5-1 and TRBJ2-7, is KAGVTQTPRYLIKTRGQQVTLSCSPISGHRSVSWYQQTPGQGLQFLFEYFSETQRNKGNFPGRFSGRQFSNSRSEMNVSTLELGDSALYLCASSFQGASEQYFGPGTRLTVT.

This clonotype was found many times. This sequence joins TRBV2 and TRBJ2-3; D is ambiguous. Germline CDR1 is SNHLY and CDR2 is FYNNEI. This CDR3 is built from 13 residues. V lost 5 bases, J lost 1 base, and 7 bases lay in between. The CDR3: CASSPARTDTQYF. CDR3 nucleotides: TGTGCCAGCAGTCCAGCACGCACAGATACGCAGTATTTT.

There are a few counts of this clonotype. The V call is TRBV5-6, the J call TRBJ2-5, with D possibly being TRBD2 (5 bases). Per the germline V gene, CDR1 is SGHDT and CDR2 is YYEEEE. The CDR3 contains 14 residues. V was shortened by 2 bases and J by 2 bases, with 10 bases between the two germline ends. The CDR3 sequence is CASSFAGWQETQYF. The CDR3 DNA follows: TGTGCCAGCAGCTTCGCGGGCTGGCAAGAGACCCAGTACTTC. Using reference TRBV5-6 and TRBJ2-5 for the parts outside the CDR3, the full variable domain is DAGVTQSPTHLIKTRGQQVTLRCSPKSGHDTVSWYQQALGQGPQFIFQYYEEEERQRGNFPDRFSGHQFPNYSSELNVNALLLGDSALYLCASSFAGWQETQYFGPGTRLLVL.

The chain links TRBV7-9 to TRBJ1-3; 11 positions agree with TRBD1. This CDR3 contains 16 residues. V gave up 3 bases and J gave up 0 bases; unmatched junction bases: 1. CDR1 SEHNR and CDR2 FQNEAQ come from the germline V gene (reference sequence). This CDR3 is CASSFGQGASGNTIYF. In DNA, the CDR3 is TGTGCCAGCAGCTTCGGACAGGGGGCCTCTGGAAACACCATATATTTT.

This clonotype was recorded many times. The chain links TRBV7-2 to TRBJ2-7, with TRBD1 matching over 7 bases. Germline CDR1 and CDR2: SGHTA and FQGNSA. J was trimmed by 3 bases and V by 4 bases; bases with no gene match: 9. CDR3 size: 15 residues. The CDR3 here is CASSSRGQSFYEQYF. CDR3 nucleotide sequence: TGTGCCAGCAGCTCCCGGGGACAGTCATTCTACGAGCAGTACTTC.

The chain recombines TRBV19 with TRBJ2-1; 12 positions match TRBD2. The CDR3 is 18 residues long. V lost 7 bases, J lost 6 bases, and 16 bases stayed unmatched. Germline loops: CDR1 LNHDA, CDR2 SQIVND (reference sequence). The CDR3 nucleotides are TGTGCCAGTAAAACAGGGGTTGTTAGGACTAGCGGGGTCAATGAGCAGTTCTTC. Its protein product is CASKTGVVRTSGVNEQFF.

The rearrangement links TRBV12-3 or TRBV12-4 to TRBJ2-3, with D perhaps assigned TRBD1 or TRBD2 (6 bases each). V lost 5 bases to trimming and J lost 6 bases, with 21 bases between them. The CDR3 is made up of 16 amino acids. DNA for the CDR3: TGTGCCAGCAGTCTTCAAGGGACTGGGGGCATGGATACGCAGTATTTT. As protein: CASSLQGTGGMDTQYF.

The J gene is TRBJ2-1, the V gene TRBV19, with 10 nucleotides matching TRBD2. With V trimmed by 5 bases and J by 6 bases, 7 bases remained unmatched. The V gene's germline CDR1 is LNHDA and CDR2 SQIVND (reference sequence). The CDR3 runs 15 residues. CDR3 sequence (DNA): TGTGCCAGTAGTGAAAGCGGGGGGGGGTTCAATGAGCAGTTCTTC. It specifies CASSESGGGFNEQFF. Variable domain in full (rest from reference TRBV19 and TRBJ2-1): DGGITQSPKYLFRKEGQNVTLSCEQNLNHDAMYWYRQDPGQGLRLIYYSQIVNDFQKGDIAEGYSVSREKKESFPLTVTSAQKNPTAFYLCASSESGGGFNEQFFGPGTRLTVL.

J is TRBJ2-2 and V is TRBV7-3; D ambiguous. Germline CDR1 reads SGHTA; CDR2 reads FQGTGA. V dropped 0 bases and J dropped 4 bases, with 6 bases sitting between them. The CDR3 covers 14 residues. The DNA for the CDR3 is TGTGCCAGCAGCTTAACGGCAGGCACCGGGGAGCTGTTTTTT. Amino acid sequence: CASSLTAGTGELFF.

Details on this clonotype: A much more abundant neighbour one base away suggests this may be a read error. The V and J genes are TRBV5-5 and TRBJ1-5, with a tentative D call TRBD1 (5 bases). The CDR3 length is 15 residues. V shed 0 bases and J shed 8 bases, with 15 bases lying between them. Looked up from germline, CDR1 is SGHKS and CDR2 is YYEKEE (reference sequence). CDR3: CASSLGTIPREPQHF. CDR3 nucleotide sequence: TGTGCCAGCAGCTTGGGGACGATCCCCAGGGAGCCCCAGCATTTT. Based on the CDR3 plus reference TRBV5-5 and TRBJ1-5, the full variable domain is DAGVTQSPTHLIKTRGQQVTLRCSPISGHKSVSWYQQVLGQGPQFIFQYYEKEERGRGNFPDRFSARQFPNYSSELNVNALLLGDSALYLCASSLGTIPREPQHFGDGTRLSIL.

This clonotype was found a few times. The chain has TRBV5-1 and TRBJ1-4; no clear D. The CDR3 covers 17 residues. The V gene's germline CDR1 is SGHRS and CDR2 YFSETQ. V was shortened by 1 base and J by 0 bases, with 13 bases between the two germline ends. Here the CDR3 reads CASSLMGRTATNEKLFF. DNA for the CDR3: TGCGCCAGCAGCTTGATGGGCAGGACCGCAACTAATGAAAAACTGTTTTTT.

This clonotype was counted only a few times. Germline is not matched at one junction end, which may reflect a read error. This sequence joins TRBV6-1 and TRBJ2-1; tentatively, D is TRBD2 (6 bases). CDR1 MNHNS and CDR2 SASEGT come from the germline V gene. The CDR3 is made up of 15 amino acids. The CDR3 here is CASSERGLTYDEQFF. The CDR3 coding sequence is TGTGCCAGCAGCGAACGGGGACTCACCTACGATGAGCAGTTCTTC.

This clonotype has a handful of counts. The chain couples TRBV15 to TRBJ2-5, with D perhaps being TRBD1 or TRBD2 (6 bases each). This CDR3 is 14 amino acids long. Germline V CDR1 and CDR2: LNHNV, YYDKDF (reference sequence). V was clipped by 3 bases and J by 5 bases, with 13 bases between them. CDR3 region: CATSSPSGAETQYF. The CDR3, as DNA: TGTGCCACCAGCAGCCCGTCGGGGGCTGAGACCCAGTACTTC. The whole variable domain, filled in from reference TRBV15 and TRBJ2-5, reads DAMVIQNPRYQVTQFGKPVTLSCSQTLNHNVMYWYQQKSSQAPKLLFHYYDKDFNNEADTPDNFQSRRPNTSFCFLDIRSPGLGDTAMYLCATSSPSGAETQYFGPGTRLLVL.

DNA of the CDR3: TGCAGTGCTAGAGTTCCGCTGCATTACAATGAGCAGTTCTTC. Its protein is CSARVPLHYNEQFF. The chain links TRBV20-1 to TRBJ2-1; D gene unclear. Looked up from germline, CDR1 is DFQATT and CDR2 is SNEGSKA (reference sequence). V lost 1 base and J 4 bases, leaving 11 bases between the germline ends. The CDR3 runs to 14 residues.